Shown below are 23 T cell receptor beta chains from a single sample sequenced in a study of HIV-infected patients and healthy controls. The repertoire came from unfractionated whole blood and reflected all unsorted peripheral T cells. Reverse transcription used around 480 ng RNA and constant-region primers for alpha and beta. Separate chain-specific third strand synthesis with multiplexing indices produced the alpha and beta libraries. TCRdb reprocessed the 5' RACE reads via MiXCR and lists one record per CDR3 protein. The repertoire consists of roughly 18,000 distinct CDR3 sequences, with around 8.3% occurring once and the leading ten covering roughly 7.1%. Sequenced sample: blood. All receptors come from an adult in good health.

This clonotype was seen only once. V usage is TRBV27 and J usage is TRBJ2-1; D remains unclear. V lost 4 bases and J lost 10, with 11 bases in between. The CDR3 length is 12 residues. Per the germline V gene, CDR1 is MNHEY and CDR2 is SMNVEV (reference sequence). This CDR3 is CASSSLGLEQFF. In nucleotides, the CDR3 is TGTGCCAGCAGTTCCCTTGGCCTCGAGCAGTTCTTC.

This clonotype counts as medium-sized. The chain uses TRBV11-2 and TRBJ2-1, with 11 bases fitting TRBD2. Germline V gene sequence: CDR1 SGHAT, CDR2 FQNNGV. The CDR3 runs to 13 residues. V gave up 4 bases and J gave up 9 bases; unmatched junction bases: 2. This CDR3 reads CASSSTSGSEQFF. The CDR3 nucleotides are TGTGCCAGCAGCTCCACTAGCGGGAGTGAGCAGTTCTTC.

This clonotype was seen repeatedly, ten times or more. The genes are TRBV5-1 and TRBJ2-7, with 8 bases that match TRBD1. Germline values: CDR1 SGHRS, CDR2 YFSETQ. CDR3 length: 14 residues. The ends lost 4 bases at V and 3 bases at J; junction bases unmatched: 6. The CDR3 spells CASSKGQVGYEQYF. DNA for the CDR3: TGCGCCAGCAGCAAGGGACAGGTGGGCTACGAGCAGTACTTC.

In its sample, this clonotype was seen many times. The CDR3, as DNA: TGCGCCAGCAGCGGGCACGGCAATGAGCAGTTCTTC. It codes for CASSGHGNEQFF. The chain has TRBV4-1 and TRBJ2-1; no firm D call. Trimming took 5 bases from V and 6 from J, leaving 8 bases between them. CDR1 and CDR2 (germline): MGHRA, YSYEKL. This CDR3 has 12 residues.

This clonotype has just a few counts. The V call is TRBV6-2 or TRBV6-3, the J call TRBJ1-6; the D gene is possibly TRBD1 (6 bases). V lost 5 bases and J lost 6, with 14 bases in between. The CDR3 runs 15 residues. Looked up from germline, CDR1 is MNHEY and CDR2 is SVGEGT. CDR3 protein: CASSPRTAFNSPLHF. CDR3 nucleotide sequence: TGTGCCAGCAGTCCCCGGACAGCCTTTAATTCACCCCTCCACTTT.

This clonotype was picked up many times. The chain uses TRBV5-1 and TRBJ2-1, with 8 positions matching TRBD1. The CDR3 loop spans 14 amino acids. The V segment lost 2 bases and the J segment 9 bases; nucleotides outside the gene matches: 7. The germline V gene encodes CDR1 SGHRS and CDR2 YFSETQ. CDR3 in amino acids: CASSLGQGSAEQFF. CDR3 nucleotides: TGCGCCAGCAGCTTAGGACAGGGAAGCGCTGAGCAGTTCTTC.

This clonotype was seen at least ten times. The gene calls are TRBV29-1 and TRBJ2-7, with D possibly being TRBD1 or TRBD2 (5 bases each). CDR1 is SQVTM and CDR2 is ANQGSEA in the germline V gene. The CDR3 is 14 residues long. V gave up 6 bases and J gave up 6 bases, with 21 bases separating them. The CDR3 DNA reads as TGCAGCGTGCGCGGAGAGGGGCAGGGAATCGAGCAGTACTTC. As protein: CSVRGEGQGIEQYF.

The CDR3 region is CASSPLPPNSGNTIYF. CDR3 bases: TGTGCCAGCTCACCCCTACCTCCTAACTCTGGAAACACCATATATTTT. The J gene is TRBJ1-3, the V gene TRBV18; D unresolved. Looked up from germline, CDR1 is KGHSH and CDR2 is LQKENI. The CDR3 contains 16 residues. V was cut by 3 bases and J by 0 bases, with 12 bases left in between.

The chain recombines TRBV4-1 with TRBJ2-5; possible D gene TRBD2, 5 bases. Germline lookup yields CDR1 MGHRA and CDR2 YSYEKL. The CDR3 is made up of 15 amino acids. The V end was cut by 2 bases, the J end by 0 bases, with 10 bases between. The CDR3 DNA reads TGCGCCAGCAGCCAATGGATAGCGAACCAAGAGACCCAGTACTTC. Protein sequence: CASSQWIANQETQYF.

The chain links TRBV15 to TRBJ2-6; D gene ambiguous. The CDR3 length is 14 residues. Trimming cost V 3 bases and J 3 bases, with 6 bases left between them. Germline CDR1 LNHNV, CDR2 YYDKDF (reference sequence). This chain's CDR3 is CATSSLLGANVLTF. The DNA of the CDR3 is TGTGCCACCAGCAGCCTTCTTGGGGCCAACGTCCTGACTTTC.

This clonotype is deemed medium-sized. This chain links TRBV11-2 with TRBJ2-3; possible D gene TRBD1, 6 bases. Germline V lookup: CDR1 SGHAT, CDR2 FQNNGV. CDR3 length equals 16 residues. Trimming pared 5 bases from V and 3 bases from J, leaving 18 bases between. CDR3 DNA: TGTGCCAGCAGCCCATTTGGACAGACTTCAACAGATACGCAGTATTTT. It yields the protein CASSPFGQTSTDTQYF.

This clonotype was picked up many times. The chain carries TRBV7-2 and TRBJ2-3; a possible D gene is TRBD2 (6 bases). CDR3 size: 15 residues. Per germline, CDR1 SGHTA and CDR2 FQGNSA. The V gene lost 4 bases and the J gene lost 1 base, with 12 bases spanning the gap. The CDR3 DNA reads as TGTGCCAGCAGCTATAGTAGCGGTGGCACAGATACGCAGTATTTT. Residues: CASSYSSGGTDTQYF.

This clonotype was picked up many times. CDR3 amino acids: CASRTAQHTDTQYF. For the CDR3, the DNA is TGTGCCAGTAGGACAGCGCAACACACAGATACGCAGTATTTT. V usage is TRBV19 and J usage is TRBJ2-3, with D possibly matching TRBD1 (5 bases). Germline V gene sequence: CDR1 LNHDA, CDR2 SQIVND (reference sequence). The CDR3 runs 14 residues. V shed 6 bases and J shed 2 bases, with 12 bases lying between them.

In its sample, this clonotype is medium-sized. This chain joins TRBV5-8 and TRBJ1-1; a weak D match, TRBD1 (5 bases). CDR3 length: 15 amino acids. The germline V gene has CDR1 SGHTS and CDR2 YDEGEE. The V end lost 3 bases, the J end lost 4 bases, and 16 bases lay between the germline ends. CDR3 DNA: TGTGCCAGCAGCTCCAGGGCTTTCGCGGGCACTGAAGCTTTCTTT. It encodes CASSSRAFAGTEAFF.

This clonotype was counted ten times or more. V usage is TRBV6-2 or TRBV6-3 and J usage is TRBJ2-7; D uncertain. The germline CDR1 and CDR2 sequences are MNHEY and SVGEGT. V lost 4 bases to trimming and J lost 6 bases, with 13 bases between them. The CDR3 sequence is 13 residues long. CDR3 in DNA: TGTGCCAGCAGTTTCGCAGGCCCCTTCGAGCAGTACTTC. Translated: CASSFAGPFEQYF.

This clonotype was counted at least ten times. The chain recombines TRBV18 with TRBJ2-1; maybe TRBD1 (5 bases). The CDR3 totals 16 residues. Trimming removed 3 bases from V and 9 bases from J, with 21 bases in between. CDR1 is KGHSH and CDR2 is LQKENI in the germline V gene. The CDR3 reads CASSPTRVVASGEQFF. The CDR3 DNA reads TGTGCCAGCTCACCTACCAGGGTGGTAGCTTCAGGTGAGCAGTTCTTC.

By share, this clonotype ranks as medium-sized. The chain couples TRBV12-3 or TRBV12-4 to TRBJ1-5; D is possibly TRBD1 (5 bases). V lost 3 bases, J lost 6 bases, and 9 bases lay in between. This CDR3 comprises 13 residues. CDR3 residues: CASSLGGTQPQHF. The CDR3 DNA sequence: TGTGCCAGCAGTTTGGGGGGAACTCAGCCCCAGCATTTT.

This clonotype appeared many times. J is TRBJ2-5 and V is TRBV9; the D is unclear. The CDR3 is 14 residues long. CDR1 is SGDLS and CDR2 is YYNGEE in the germline V gene. The V gene lost 4 bases and the J gene lost 2 bases, with 12 bases spanning the gap. The CDR3 reads CASSLRLEQETQYF. CDR3 bases: TGTGCCAGCAGCCTTAGGCTGGAACAAGAGACCCAGTACTTC.

The chain uses TRBV29-1 and TRBJ2-1, with 12 bases that match TRBD2. The CDR3 loop spans 15 amino acids. V shed 6 bases, J shed 0 bases, and the junction held 3 bases outside the gene matches. Germline V gene sequence: CDR1 SQVTM, CDR2 ANQGSEA. The CDR3 coding sequence is TGCAGCGTGTCGACTAGCGGGAGCTCCTACAATGAGCAGTTCTTC. As protein: CSVSTSGSSYNEQFF.

This clonotype appeared many times. The chain links TRBV3-1 to TRBJ2-1; D possibly corresponds to TRBD2 (5 bases). Germline CDR1 LGHDT, CDR2 YNNKEL (reference sequence). The CDR3 extends over 12 amino acids. V shed 1 base and J shed 11 bases, with 9 bases lying between them. CDR3 sequence: CASSQASSKQFF. CDR3 nucleotide sequence: TGTGCCAGCAGCCAAGCATCTAGCAAGCAGTTCTTC.

By share, this clonotype counts as medium-sized (0.01 to 0.1%). The V call is TRBV5-1, the J call TRBJ2-7; D is unclear. Trimming removed 1 base at V and 5 bases at J, with 7 bases between. Germline CDR1 reads SGHRS; CDR2 reads YFSETQ. The CDR3 contains 12 residues. This CDR3 reads CASSLSRDEQYF. As DNA, the CDR3 is TGCGCCAGCAGCTTGTCCCGAGACGAGCAGTACTTC.

The J gene is TRBJ2-2, the V gene TRBV3-1; D may correspond to TRBD1 or TRBD2 (5 bases each). Germline V CDR1 and CDR2: LGHDT, YNNKEL (reference sequence). Trimming took off 4 bases at V and 1 base at J, with 19 bases between the two ends. This CDR3 contains 18 residues. The CDR3 DNA follows: TGTGCCAGCAGCCGAACCCTAGCCGGGACGAAGAACACCGGGGAGCTGTTTTTT. Protein sequence: CASSRTLAGTKNTGELFF.

The chain joins TRBV24-1 to TRBJ2-4; 8 nucleotides align to TRBD1. With V trimmed by 7 bases and J by 1 base, 14 bases remained unmatched. CDR1 and CDR2 from the germline V gene are KGHDR and SFDVKD. The CDR3 has 18 amino acids. This CDR3 is CATRGGQGLESAKNIQYF. The CDR3 region has the DNA TGTGCCACCAGGGGAGGACAGGGCCTCGAGTCGGCCAAAAACATTCAGTACTTC.